This T cell receptor beta chain emerged from a study of cytomegalovirus exposure and HLA in healthy donors. Overall study context: Roughly 180 million T cells yielded around 100 million unique TCR beta sequences, as an earlier analysis found.

The PCR ran on 60 Vbeta and 13 Jbeta primers. The table came from immunoSEQ multiplex PCR; TCRdb's copy has only in-frame clones and leaves some out. This listing includes approximately 120,000 clones. This CDR3 contains 13 residues. J gave up 8 bases and V 6 bases, and 7 bases lay outside the gene matches. Germline CDR1 reads SGHTA; CDR2 reads FQGTGA. The V gene is TRBV7-3, the J gene TRBJ2-1; 7 bases fit TRBD1. The receptor's source is a man aged 30-40 years in good health and CMV-seronegative. Sequencing was performed on PBMCs. The CDR3 bases are TGTGCCAGCAGGGGACAGCCGCGGGATGAGCAGTTCTTC. It encodes CASRGQPRDEQFF.